Presented here are 23 T cell receptor beta chains from one specimen sequenced in a study of blood T cells in healthy people across ages. PCR was performed a second time for about 7 to 11 cycles using a sample-barcoded 5' primer and a J-beta primer mix. Each CDR3 protein is one row after TCRdb ran MiXCR on the 5' RACE reads. Counted here are about 830,000 distinct CDR3 sequences, around 68% occurring once; the ten biggest clones make up about a quarter. The sequencing input was blood. The receptor set was obtained from a man aged 30-40 years in good health.

This clonotype was detected only a few times. The chain joins TRBV9 to TRBJ2-1, with 11 bases lining up with TRBD1. The CDR3 is made up of 15 amino acids. Germline trimming cut 3 bases from V and 6 bases from J; bases unmatched to any gene: 5. The V gene's germline CDR1 is SGDLS and CDR2 YYNGEE. CDR3: CASSGGQGASNEQFF. Written as DNA, the CDR3 is TGTGCCAGCAGCGGAGGACAGGGGGCCAGCAATGAGCAGTTCTTC.

CDR3 sequence: CASRSSGTPDYEQYF. The CDR3 DNA is TGTGCCAGCAGGTCGTCCGGGACTCCTGACTACGAGCAGTACTTC. The gene calls are TRBV11-2 and TRBJ2-4; TRBD2 is a possible D gene (6 bases). The end of the DNA aligns better with TRBJ2-7, so the J call may be wrong. Germline V lookup: CDR1 SGHAT, CDR2 FQNNGV. The CDR3 totals 15 residues.

This clonotype was counted only a few times. The rearrangement uses TRBV7-2 and TRBJ2-6; TRBD1 matches 7 bases. The CDR3 runs 17 residues. V shed 7 bases and J 0 bases; nucleotides not matched to a gene: 9. Looked up from germline, CDR1 is SGHTA and CDR2 is FQGNSA. This chain's CDR3 is CASTPGQPISGANVLTF. The CDR3, as DNA: TGTGCCAGCACCCCGGGACAGCCAATCTCTGGGGCCAACGTCCTGACTTTC.

This clonotype was detected only once. This chain uses TRBV29-1 with TRBJ2-3; 7 nucleotides align to TRBD1. The CDR3 loop spans 16 amino acids. Germline-derived CDR1 and CDR2 are SQVTM and ANQGSEA. Losses at the gene ends were 1 base for V and 4 bases for J; bases not matched to a gene: 11. The CDR3, as DNA: TGCAGCGTTGAAGCGTTGGGACAGATATACGCAGATACGCAGTATTTT. This encodes CSVEALGQIYADTQYF.

The rearrangement uses TRBV20-1 and TRBJ1-2, with D possibly matching TRBD1 (6 bases). The CDR3 is made up of 15 amino acids. Germline values: CDR1 DFQATT, CDR2 SNEGSKA (reference sequence). Deletions cut 2 bases from V and 4 bases from J, with 17 bases between. The CDR3 coding sequence is TGCAGTGCTAGACCGGACAGCCCCCTGGGCTATGGCTACACCTTC. The encoded protein is CSARPDSPLGYGYTF.

This clonotype was recorded at least ten times. V usage is TRBV9 and J usage is TRBJ2-3; D might be TRBD1 or TRBD2, each matching 5 bases. CDR3 length equals 16 residues. Trimming pared 2 bases from V and 0 bases from J, leaving 13 bases between. CDR1 is SGDLS and CDR2 is YYNGEE in the germline V gene. For the CDR3, the DNA is TGTGCCAGCAGCGTGGGGGTGGGGCAAAGCACAGATACGCAGTATTTT. Translation gives CASSVGVGQSTDTQYF.

This chain connects TRBV20-1 to TRBJ2-5; 7 nucleotides match TRBD2. The J segment lost 1 base and the V segment lost 7 bases, leaving 12 bases of the junction unmatched. This CDR3 has 15 residues. Germline CDR1 reads DFQATT; CDR2 reads SNEGSKA (reference sequence). CDR3 residues: CSVGTRERGQETQYF. CDR3 DNA: TGCAGTGTCGGGACGCGCGAGCGGGGCCAAGAGACCCAGTACTTC.

The V gene is TRBV10-3, the J gene TRBJ2-1; weak D call: TRBD1 (6 bases). The CDR3 consists of 11 residues. In germline, CDR1 is ENHRY, CDR2 SYGVKD. Trimming removed 8 bases at V and 9 bases at J, with 11 bases between. The CDR3 coding sequence is TGTGCCATCCGGCAGGGGAGTGAGCAGTTCTTC. Protein: CAIRQGSEQFF.

This clonotype has more than one count but fewer than ten. The chain employs TRBV7-8 and TRBJ2-4; the match to TRBD1 covers 9 bases. The germline gives CDR1 SGHVS, CDR2 FQNEAQ. CDR3 length equals 14 residues. Unmatched junction bases numbered 6, after V lost 5 bases and J lost 7 bases. The CDR3 protein is CASSPRTGVNIQYF. The CDR3 DNA reads TGTGCCAGCAGCCCAAGGACAGGGGTTAACATTCAGTACTTC.

This clonotype has a single count. The gene calls are TRBV11-2 and TRBJ2-1; D may correspond to TRBD1 or TRBD2 (6 bases each). V was shortened by 5 bases and J by 4 bases, with 12 bases between the two germline ends. CDR3 size: 14 residues. Germline-derived CDR1 and CDR2 are SGHAT and FQNNGV. The CDR3 spells CASSLGGRYNEQFF. CDR3 sequence (DNA): TGTGCCAGCAGCCTAGGGGGGCGATACAATGAGCAGTTCTTC.

This clonotype showed up just a few times. J is TRBJ1-1 and V is TRBV6-2 or TRBV6-3; D gene unclear. Germline V gene data show CDR1 as MNHEY and CDR2 as SVGEGT. Trimming cost V 2 bases and J 2 bases, with 9 bases left between them. The CDR3 length is 14 residues. The CDR3 sequence is CASSYSLDNTEAFF. Here the CDR3 DNA reads TGTGCCAGCAGTTACAGTTTGGATAACACTGAAGCTTTCTTT.

This clonotype was detected once. This sequence joins TRBV3-1 and TRBJ1-1; perhaps TRBD1 as D (6 bases). V lost 4 bases, J lost 1 base, and 13 bases lay in between. CDR3 size: 15 residues. Germline assignment: CDR1 LGHDT and CDR2 YNNKEL (reference sequence). DNA of the CDR3: TGTGCCAGCAGCCGTTACAGGGACACGAACACTGAAGCTTTCTTT. Protein product: CASSRYRDTNTEAFF.

This clonotype appeared once. The rearrangement joins TRBV29-1 to TRBJ1-4, with a tentative D call TRBD1 (6 bases). CDR1 is SQVTM and CDR2 is ANQGSEA in the germline V gene. The CDR3 extends over 13 amino acids. V lost 4 bases and J 4 bases, leaving 10 bases between the germline ends. The CDR3 DNA is TGCAGCGTTGCAGGGGTGGATAATGAAAAACTGTTTTTT. It translates to CSVAGVDNEKLFF.

This clonotype came up a few times. The chain employs TRBV10-3 and TRBJ2-6, with a tentative D call TRBD1 (7 bases). Trimming cost V 2 bases and J 0 bases, with 11 bases left between them. Per germline, CDR1 ENHRY and CDR2 SYGVKD. The CDR3 totals 17 residues. In DNA, the CDR3 is TGTGCCATCAGTGAGGCCAGGGGGGACTCTGGGGCCAACGTCCTGACTTTC. Encoded protein: CAISEARGDSGANVLTF.

The chain joins TRBV7-9 to TRBJ2-1; D not certain. Trimming shortened V by 1 base and J by 5 bases, and 9 bases separated the two germline ends. Germline V lookup: CDR1 SEHNR, CDR2 FQNEAQ (reference sequence). The CDR3 spans 14 residues. CDR3 DNA: TGTGCCAGCAGCTTAGACGCTGGCCACAATGAGCAGTTCTTC. Its translation: CASSLDAGHNEQFF. The full variable domain, its missing parts supplied by reference TRBV7-9 and TRBJ2-1, is DTGVSQNPRHKITKRGQNVTFRCDPISEHNRLYWYRQTLGQGPEFLTYFQNEAQLEKSRLLSDRFSAERPKGSFSTLEIQRTEQGDSAMYLCASSLDAGHNEQFFGPGTRLTVL.

The rearrangement joins TRBV7-2 to TRBJ2-5; TRBD1 matches at 8 bases. The length of the CDR3 is 13 residues. Trimming removed 6 bases from V and 4 bases from J; junction bases left unmatched: 4. Germline CDR1 reads SGHTA; CDR2 reads FQGNSA. CDR3 region: CASRQGGGETQYF. The CDR3 bases are TGTGCCAGCAGACAGGGGGGTGGAGAGACCCAGTACTTC.

The chain employs TRBV28 and TRBJ2-3, with D perhaps TRBD1 or TRBD2 (7 bases each). The CDR3 has 16 amino acids. Germline V lookup: CDR1 MDHEN, CDR2 SYDVKM. Trimming removed 5 bases at V and 1 base at J, with 16 bases between. As DNA, the CDR3 is TGTGCCAGCAGTCCCCGACAGGGAGGGGGCACAGATACGCAGTATTTT. Protein sequence: CASSPRQGGGTDTQYF. Variable domain in full (rest from reference TRBV28 and TRBJ2-3): DVKVTQSSRYLVKRTGEKVFLECVQDMDHENMFWYRQDPGLGLRLIYFSYDVKMKEKGDIPEGYSVSREKKERFSLILESASTNQTSMYLCASSPRQGGGTDTQYFGPGTRLTVL.

V is TRBV5-1 and J is TRBJ2-1; 13 nucleotides line up with TRBD2. With V trimmed by 4 bases and J by 5 bases, 6 bases remained unmatched. The CDR3 contains 16 residues. Germline CDR1 SGHRS, CDR2 YFSETQ. CDR3 amino acids: CASSPGTSGVDNEQFF. CDR3 coding DNA: TGCGCCAGCAGCCCCGGGACTAGCGGGGTTGACAATGAGCAGTTCTTC.

The chain recombines TRBV29-1 with TRBJ1-1; 7 positions agree with TRBD1. This CDR3 contains 12 residues. Germline CDR1 and CDR2: SQVTM and ANQGSEA. J was trimmed by 4 bases and V by 6 bases; bases with no gene match: 5. DNA of the CDR3: TGCAGCGTAGGCAGGGGGGCCACTGAAGCTTTCTTT. It codes for CSVGRGATEAFF. Based on the CDR3 plus reference TRBV29-1 and TRBJ1-1, the full variable domain is SAVISQKPSRDICQRGTSLTIQCQVDSQVTMMFWYRQQPGQSLTLIATANQGSEATYESGFVIDKFPISRPNLTFSTLTVSNMSPEDSSIYLCSVGRGATEAFFGQGTRLTVV.

V is TRBV20-1 and J is TRBJ2-5; 9 bases agree with TRBD1. The DNA end lines up better with TRBJ2-7; the J call may be wrong. Germline CDR1 and CDR2: DFQATT and SNEGSKA (reference sequence). The CDR3 spans 15 residues. The chain's CDR3 is CSALSEGQGKDEQYF. Written as DNA, the CDR3 is TGCAGTGCTCTCTCCGAGGGACAGGGAAAGGACGAGCAGTACTTC.

J is TRBJ2-1 and V is TRBV9; tentatively, D is TRBD2 (6 bases). The germline gives CDR1 SGDLS, CDR2 YYNGEE. The CDR3 has 17 amino acids. The V and J ends lost 7 bases and 8 bases respectively, with 28 bases between them. CDR3 DNA: TGTGCCAGCGGAGAGACGGAGGGGCCCCCCATTGCGGATGAGCAGTTCTTC. It translates to CASGETEGPPIADEQFF.

The chain uses TRBV29-1 and TRBJ2-6; the D is unclear. Germline-derived CDR1 and CDR2 are SQVTM and ANQGSEA. V shed 2 bases and J shed 0 bases, with 8 bases lying between them. The CDR3 totals 15 residues. CDR3: CSVETTASGANVLTF. The CDR3 DNA reads TGCAGCGTTGAAACCACAGCCTCTGGGGCCAACGTCCTGACTTTC.

V usage is TRBV18 and J usage is TRBJ2-7; 8 nucleotides agree with TRBD2. This CDR3 has 15 amino acids. J lost 2 bases, V lost 6 bases, and 9 bases had no gene match. The germline CDR1 and CDR2 sequences are KGHSH and LQKENI. The CDR3 DNA reads as TGTGCCAGCTCTGCTGGAGCGGGGGCCACCTACGAGCAGTACTTC. Its translation: CASSAGAGATYEQYF.